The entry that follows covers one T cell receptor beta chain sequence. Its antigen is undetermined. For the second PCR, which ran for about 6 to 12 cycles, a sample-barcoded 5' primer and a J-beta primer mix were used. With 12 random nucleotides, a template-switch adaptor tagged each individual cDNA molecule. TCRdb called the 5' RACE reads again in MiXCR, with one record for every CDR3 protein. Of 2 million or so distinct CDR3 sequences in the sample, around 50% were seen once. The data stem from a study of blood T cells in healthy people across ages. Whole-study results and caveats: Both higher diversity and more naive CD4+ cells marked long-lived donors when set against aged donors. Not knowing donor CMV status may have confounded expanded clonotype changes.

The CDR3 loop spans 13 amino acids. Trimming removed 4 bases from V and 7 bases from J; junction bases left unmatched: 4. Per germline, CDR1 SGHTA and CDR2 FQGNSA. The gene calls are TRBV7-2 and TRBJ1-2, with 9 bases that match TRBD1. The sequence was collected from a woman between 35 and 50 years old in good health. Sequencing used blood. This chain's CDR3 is CASSSDRGSGYTF. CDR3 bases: TGTGCCAGCAGCTCAGACAGGGGGAGTGGCTACACCTTC.